This T cell receptor (beta chain) was recovered during a study of PD-1 blockade in classical Hodgkin lymphoma. Comment on this clone: The target antigen is unknown.

Here immunoSEQ multiplex PCR was the method, and the copy in TCRdb shows in-frame clones only, minus some. The table shows about 13,000 clones, with roughly 90% occurring only once. Study-wide results and limits: Initiation of nivolumab under 1 year after ASCT led to exclusion of patients. The repertoire differences lack a defined cause, possibly disease activity or prior therapy. TCR diversity in CD4+, not CD8+, cells rose significantly by C4D1.

Unmatched junction bases numbered 7, after V lost 5 bases and J lost 5 bases. The CDR3 contains 16 residues. The germline V gene encodes CDR1 SGHVS and CDR2 FNYEAQ. With no exception, relapse followed autologous stem cell transplantation in all patients, and brentuximab vedotin exposure varied. The sample was peripheral blood mononuclear cells (PBMCs), taken at baseline. The receptor comes from a human donor with classical Hodgkin lymphoma. This chain joins TRBV7-6 and TRBJ2-2; the match to TRBD2 covers 11 bases. The CDR3: CASSGSGRANTGELFF. CDR3 DNA: TGTGCCAGCAGCGGTAGCGGGAGGGCCAATACCGGGGAGCTGTTTTTT.